This TCR beta chain was sequenced during a study of blood T cell repertoires in COVID-19. About the study: COVID-19 samples collected from the United States, Italy and Spain covered acute and convalescent phases. Sample material is recorded as cDNA or gDNA derived from T cells, B-cell-depleted T cells, or PBMCs.

The CDR3 sequence is 15 residues long. The germline V gene has CDR1 MNHEY and CDR2 SVGAGI. The ends lost 6 bases at V and 1 base at J; junction bases unmatched: 6. TCRdb's copy holds only in-frame clones and misses some; the assay was immunoSEQ multiplex PCR. Found here are approximately 140,000 clones, less than 85% of them singletons; the top ten hold approximately 5.8%. The genes are TRBV6-5 and TRBJ1-3; 7 bases fit TRBD1. The specimen sequenced was peripheral blood. This TCR was recovered from a human donor in a cohort sampled during active COVID-19. CDR3 sequence reads: CASSTDRESGNTIYF. As DNA, the CDR3 is TGTGCCAGCAGCACCGACAGGGAGTCTGGAAACACCATATATTTT.